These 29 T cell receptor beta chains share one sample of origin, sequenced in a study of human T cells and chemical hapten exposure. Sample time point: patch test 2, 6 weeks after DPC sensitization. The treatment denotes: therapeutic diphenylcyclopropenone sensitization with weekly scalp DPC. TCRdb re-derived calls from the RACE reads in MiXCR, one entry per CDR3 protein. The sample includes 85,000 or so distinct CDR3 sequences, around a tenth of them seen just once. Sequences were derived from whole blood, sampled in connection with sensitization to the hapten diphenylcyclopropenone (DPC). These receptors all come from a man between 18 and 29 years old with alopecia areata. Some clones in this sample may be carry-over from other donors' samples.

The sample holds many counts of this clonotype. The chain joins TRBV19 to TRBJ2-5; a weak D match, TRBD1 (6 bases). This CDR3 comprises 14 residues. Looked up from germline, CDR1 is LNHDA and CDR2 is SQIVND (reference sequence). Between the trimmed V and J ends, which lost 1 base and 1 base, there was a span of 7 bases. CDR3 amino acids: CASSIGTAQETQYF. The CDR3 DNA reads TGTGCCAGTAGTATAGGGACAGCCCAAGAGACCCAGTACTTC.

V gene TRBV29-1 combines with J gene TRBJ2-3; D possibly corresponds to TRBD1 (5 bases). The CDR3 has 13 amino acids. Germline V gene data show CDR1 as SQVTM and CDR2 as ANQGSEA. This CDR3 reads CSFTGLRTDTQYF. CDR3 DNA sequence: TGCAGTTTCACAGGTCTACGCACAGATACGCAGTATTTT.

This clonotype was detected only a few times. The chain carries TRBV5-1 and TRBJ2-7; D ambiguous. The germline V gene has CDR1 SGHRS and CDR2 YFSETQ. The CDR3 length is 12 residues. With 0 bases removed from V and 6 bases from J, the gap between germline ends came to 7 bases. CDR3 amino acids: CASSLEGSEQYF. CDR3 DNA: TGCGCCAGCAGCTTGGAGGGTAGCGAGCAGTACTTC.

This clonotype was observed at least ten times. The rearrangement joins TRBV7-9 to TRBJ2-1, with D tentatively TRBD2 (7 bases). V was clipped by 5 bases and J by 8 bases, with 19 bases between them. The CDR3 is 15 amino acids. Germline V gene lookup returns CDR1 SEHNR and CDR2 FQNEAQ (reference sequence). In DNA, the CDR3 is TGTGCCAGCAGCCCCACGGGGGGCGCATTTGATGAGCAGTTCTTC. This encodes CASSPTGGAFDEQFF.

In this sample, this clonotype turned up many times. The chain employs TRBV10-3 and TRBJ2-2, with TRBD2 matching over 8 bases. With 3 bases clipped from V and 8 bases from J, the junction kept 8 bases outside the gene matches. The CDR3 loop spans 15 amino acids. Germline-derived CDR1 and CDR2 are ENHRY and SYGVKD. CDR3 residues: CAISDSGGGGGELFF. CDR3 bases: TGTGCCATCAGTGACAGCGGGGGAGGAGGTGGGGAGCTGTTTTTT.

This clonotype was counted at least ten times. The CDR3 region is CASSPTTGWGETQYF. CDR3 nucleotide sequence: TGCGCCAGCAGCCCAACCACAGGTTGGGGGGAGACCCAGTACTTC. The chain is built from TRBV5-1 and TRBJ2-5; D is perhaps TRBD1 or TRBD2 (5 bases each). From germline, CDR1 is SGHRS and CDR2 YFSETQ. V was pared by 4 bases and J by 5 bases, with 18 bases between. This CDR3 contains 15 residues.

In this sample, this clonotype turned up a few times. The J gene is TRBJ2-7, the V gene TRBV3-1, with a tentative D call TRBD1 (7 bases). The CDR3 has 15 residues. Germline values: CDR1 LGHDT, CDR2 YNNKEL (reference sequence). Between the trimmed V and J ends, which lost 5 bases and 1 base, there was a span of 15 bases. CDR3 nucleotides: TGTGCCAGCAGCGGAGGGGGCTCCCTATCCTACGAGCAGTACTTC. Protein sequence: CASSGGGSLSYEQYF.

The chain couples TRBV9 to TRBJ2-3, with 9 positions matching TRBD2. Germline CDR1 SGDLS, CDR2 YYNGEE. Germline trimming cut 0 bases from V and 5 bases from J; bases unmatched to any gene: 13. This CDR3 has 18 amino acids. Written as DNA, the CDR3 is TGTGCCAGCAGCGTAGCTACTGGCGGGGGGGCCGATCGAGATACGCAGTATTTT. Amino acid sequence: CASSVATGGGADRDTQYF.

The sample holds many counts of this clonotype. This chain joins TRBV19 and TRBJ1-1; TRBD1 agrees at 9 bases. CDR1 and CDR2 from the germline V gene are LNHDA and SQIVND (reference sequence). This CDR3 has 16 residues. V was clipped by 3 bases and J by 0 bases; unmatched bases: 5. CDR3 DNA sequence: TGTGCCAGTAGTATGATTACAGGGGGCTTGAACACTGAAGCTTTCTTT. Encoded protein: CASSMITGGLNTEAFF.

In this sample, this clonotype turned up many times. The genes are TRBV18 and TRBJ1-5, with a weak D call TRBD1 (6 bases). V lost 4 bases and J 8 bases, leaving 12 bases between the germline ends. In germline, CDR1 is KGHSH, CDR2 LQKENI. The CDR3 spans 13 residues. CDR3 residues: CASSQSAGEPQHF. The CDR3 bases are TGTGCCAGCTCACAATCCGCAGGGGAGCCCCAGCATTTT.

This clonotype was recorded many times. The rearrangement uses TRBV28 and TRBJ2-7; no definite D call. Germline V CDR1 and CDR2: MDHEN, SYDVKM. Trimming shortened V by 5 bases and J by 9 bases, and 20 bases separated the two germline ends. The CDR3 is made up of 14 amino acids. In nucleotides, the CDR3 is TGTGCCAGCAGTGGATCCCGGAGCCTACGAGGGCAGTACTTC. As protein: CASSGSRSLRGQYF.

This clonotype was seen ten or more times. CDR3 sequence: CASSLRDRPRYSNQPQHF. CDR3 nucleotide sequence: TGTGCCAGCAGCCTACGGGACAGGCCTAGGTATAGCAATCAGCCCCAGCATTTT. The chain is built from TRBV6-2 or TRBV6-3 and TRBJ1-5; 8 nucleotides line up with TRBD1. V lost 6 bases and J lost 0; bases outside the gene matches: 13. Germline loops: CDR1 MNHEY, CDR2 SVGEGT. The CDR3 covers 18 residues.

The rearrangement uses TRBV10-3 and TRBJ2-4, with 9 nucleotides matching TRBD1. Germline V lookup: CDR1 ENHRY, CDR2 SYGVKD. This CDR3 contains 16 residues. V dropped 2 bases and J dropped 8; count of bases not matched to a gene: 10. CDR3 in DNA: TGTGCCATCAGTGAGGGCCAGACAGGGGGAAGTTACATTCAGTACTTC. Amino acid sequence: CAISEGQTGGSYIQYF.

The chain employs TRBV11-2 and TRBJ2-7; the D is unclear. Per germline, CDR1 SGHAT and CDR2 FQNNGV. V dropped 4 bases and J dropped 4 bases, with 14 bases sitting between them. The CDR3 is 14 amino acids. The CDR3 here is CASSSPRRPYEQYF. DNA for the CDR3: TGTGCCAGCAGCTCCCCTCGACGGCCATACGAGCAGTACTTC.

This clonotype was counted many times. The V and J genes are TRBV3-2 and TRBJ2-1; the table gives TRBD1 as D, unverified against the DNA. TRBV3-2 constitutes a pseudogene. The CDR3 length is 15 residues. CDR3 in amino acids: CASSQANRDDNEQFF. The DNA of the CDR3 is TGTGCCAGCAGCCAAGCTAACCGGGACGACAATGAGCAGTTCTTC.

The CDR3 sequence: CSAHPGDYGNTIYF. CDR3 in DNA: TGCAGTGCCCACCCTGGGGATTATGGAAACACCATATATTTT. The genes are TRBV20-1 and TRBJ1-3; no clear D. The length of the CDR3 is 14 residues. Per germline, CDR1 DFQATT and CDR2 SNEGSKA (reference sequence). Trimming cost V 6 bases and J 3 bases, with 15 bases left between them.

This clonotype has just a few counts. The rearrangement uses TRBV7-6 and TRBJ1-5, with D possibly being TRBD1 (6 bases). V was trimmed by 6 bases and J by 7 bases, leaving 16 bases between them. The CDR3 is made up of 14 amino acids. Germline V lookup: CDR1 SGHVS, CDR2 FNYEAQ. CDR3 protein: CASSLTGKGQPQHF. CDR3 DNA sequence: TGTGCCAGCAGTCTTACAGGGAAGGGGCAGCCCCAGCATTTT.

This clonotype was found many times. CDR3 sequence reads: CASSLATSFSGANVLTF. DNA for the CDR3: TGTGCCAGCAGCTTAGCAACCAGCTTCTCTGGGGCCAACGTCCTGACTTTC. The V call is TRBV7-9, the J call TRBJ2-6; D is uncertain. Germline V lookup: CDR1 SEHNR, CDR2 FQNEAQ (reference sequence). Trimming removed 0 bases from V and 0 bases from J, with 9 bases in between. The CDR3 is made up of 17 amino acids. Based on the CDR3 plus reference TRBV7-9 and TRBJ2-6, the full variable domain is DTGVSQNPRHKITKRGQNVTFRCDPISEHNRLYWYRQTLGQGPEFLTYFQNEAQLEKSRLLSDRFSAERPKGSFSTLEIQRTEQGDSAMYLCASSLATSFSGANVLTFGAGSRLTVL.

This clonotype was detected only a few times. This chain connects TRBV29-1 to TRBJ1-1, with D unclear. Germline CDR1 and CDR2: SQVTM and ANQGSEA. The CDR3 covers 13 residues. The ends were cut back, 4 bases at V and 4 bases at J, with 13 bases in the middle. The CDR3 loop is CSVGPPKSTEAFF. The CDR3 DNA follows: TGCAGCGTTGGACCGCCGAAGTCCACTGAAGCTTTCTTT.

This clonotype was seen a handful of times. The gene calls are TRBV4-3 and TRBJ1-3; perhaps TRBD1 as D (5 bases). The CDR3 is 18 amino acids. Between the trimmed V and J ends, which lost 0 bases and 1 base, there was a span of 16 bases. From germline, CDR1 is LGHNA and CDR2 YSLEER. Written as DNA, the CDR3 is TGCGCCAGCAGCCAAGAATATAGAGGGGTTGGGTCTGGAAACACCATATATTTT. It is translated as CASSQEYRGVGSGNTIYF.

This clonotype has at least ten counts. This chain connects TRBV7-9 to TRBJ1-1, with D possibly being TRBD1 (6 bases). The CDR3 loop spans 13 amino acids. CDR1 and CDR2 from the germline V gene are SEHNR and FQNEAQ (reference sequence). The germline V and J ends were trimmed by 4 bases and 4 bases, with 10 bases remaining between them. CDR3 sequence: CASSSDSSTEAFF. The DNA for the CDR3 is TGTGCCAGCAGCTCGGACAGCAGCACTGAAGCTTTCTTT.

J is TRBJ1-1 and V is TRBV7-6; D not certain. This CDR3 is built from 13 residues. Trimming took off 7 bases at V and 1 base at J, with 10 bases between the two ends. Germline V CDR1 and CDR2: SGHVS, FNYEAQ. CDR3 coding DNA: TGTGCCAGCAAAAAAGGACCGAACACTGAAGCTTTCTTT. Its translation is CASKKGPNTEAFF.

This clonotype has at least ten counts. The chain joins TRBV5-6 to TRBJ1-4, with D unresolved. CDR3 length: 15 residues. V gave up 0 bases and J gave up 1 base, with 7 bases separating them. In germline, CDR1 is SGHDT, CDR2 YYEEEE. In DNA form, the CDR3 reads TGTGCCAGCAGCTTGGTAAAGGGAACTAATGAAAAACTGTTTTTT. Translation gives CASSLVKGTNEKLFF.

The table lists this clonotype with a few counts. The DNA for the CDR3 is TGTGCCAGCAGCTCAGGGCTCACCGGGGAGCTGTTTTTT. It yields the protein CASSSGLTGELFF. The J gene is TRBJ2-2, the V gene TRBV7-3; a weak D match, TRBD1 (5 bases). The CDR3 covers 13 residues. V was pared by 4 bases and J by 4 bases, with 7 bases between. The germline V gene has CDR1 SGHTA and CDR2 FQGTGA.

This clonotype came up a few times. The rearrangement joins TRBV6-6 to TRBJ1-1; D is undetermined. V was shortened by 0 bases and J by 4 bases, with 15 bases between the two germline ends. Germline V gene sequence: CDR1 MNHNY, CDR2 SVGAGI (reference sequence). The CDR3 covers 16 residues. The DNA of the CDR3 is TGTGCCAGCAGTTACTCGTTGGCGGCCCGGATCACTGAAGCTTTCTTT. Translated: CASSYSLAARITEAFF.

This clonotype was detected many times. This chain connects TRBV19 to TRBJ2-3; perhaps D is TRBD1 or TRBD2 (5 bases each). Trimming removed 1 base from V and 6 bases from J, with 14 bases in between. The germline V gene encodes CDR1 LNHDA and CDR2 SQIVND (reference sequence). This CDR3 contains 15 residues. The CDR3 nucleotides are TGTGCCAGTAGTATAGGCCAGGGACGCGTTGATACGCAGTATTTT. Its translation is CASSIGQGRVDTQYF.

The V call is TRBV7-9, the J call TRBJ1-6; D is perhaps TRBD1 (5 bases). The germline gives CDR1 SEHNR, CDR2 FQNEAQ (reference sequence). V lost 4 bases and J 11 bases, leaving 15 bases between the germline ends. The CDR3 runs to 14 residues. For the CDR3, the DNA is TGTGCCAGCAGCTCCCGAAACTGGGGGACACCCCTCCACTTT. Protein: CASSSRNWGTPLHF.

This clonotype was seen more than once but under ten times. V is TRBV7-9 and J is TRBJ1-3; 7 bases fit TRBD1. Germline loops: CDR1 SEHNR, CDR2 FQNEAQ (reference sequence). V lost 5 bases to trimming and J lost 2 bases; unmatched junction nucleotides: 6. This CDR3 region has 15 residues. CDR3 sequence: CASSPRQGTGNTIYF. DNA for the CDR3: TGTGCCAGCAGCCCCCGACAGGGAACTGGAAACACCATATATTTT.

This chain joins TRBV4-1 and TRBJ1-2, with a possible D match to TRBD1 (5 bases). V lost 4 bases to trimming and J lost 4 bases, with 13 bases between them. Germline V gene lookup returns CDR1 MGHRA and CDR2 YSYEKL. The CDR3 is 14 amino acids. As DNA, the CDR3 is TGCGCCAGCAGCCGGGGCGATGGGCCCTATGGCTACACCTTC. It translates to CASSRGDGPYGYTF.